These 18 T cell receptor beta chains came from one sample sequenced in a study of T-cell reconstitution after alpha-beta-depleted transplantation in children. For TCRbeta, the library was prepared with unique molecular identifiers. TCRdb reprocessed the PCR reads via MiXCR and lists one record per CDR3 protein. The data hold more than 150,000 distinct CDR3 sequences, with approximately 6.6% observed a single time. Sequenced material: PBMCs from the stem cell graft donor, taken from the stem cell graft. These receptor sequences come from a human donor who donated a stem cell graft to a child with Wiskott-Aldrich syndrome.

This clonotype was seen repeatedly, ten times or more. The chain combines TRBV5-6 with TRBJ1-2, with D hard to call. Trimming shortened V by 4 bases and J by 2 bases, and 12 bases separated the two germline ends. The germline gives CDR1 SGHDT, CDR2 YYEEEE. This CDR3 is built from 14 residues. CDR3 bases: TGTGCCAGCAGCCTCCCACAGAAAAACTATGGCTACACCTTC. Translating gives CASSLPQKNYGYTF.

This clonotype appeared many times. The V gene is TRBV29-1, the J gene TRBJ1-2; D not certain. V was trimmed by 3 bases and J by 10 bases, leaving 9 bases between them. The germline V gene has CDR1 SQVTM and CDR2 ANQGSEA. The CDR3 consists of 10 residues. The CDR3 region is CSVEASLYTF. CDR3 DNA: TGCAGCGTTGAGGCCTCTCTCTACACCTTC.

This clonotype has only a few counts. The CDR3 coding sequence is TGTGCCAGCAGCTCGAGAGGTGCCGGGAACCTGTCTCCCACAGATACGCAGTATTTT. Amino acids: CASSSRGAGNLSPTDTQYF. The chain employs TRBV3-1 and TRBJ2-3; the D gene is possibly TRBD2 (5 bases). The germline gives CDR1 LGHDT, CDR2 YNNKEL (reference sequence). V was pared by 5 bases and J by 2 bases, with 26 bases between. The CDR3 is made up of 19 amino acids.

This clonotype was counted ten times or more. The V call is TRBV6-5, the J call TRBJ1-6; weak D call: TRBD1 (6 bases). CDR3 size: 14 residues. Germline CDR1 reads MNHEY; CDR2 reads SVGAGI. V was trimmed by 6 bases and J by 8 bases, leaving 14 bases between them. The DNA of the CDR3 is TGTGCCAGCAGGGTAAACAGGGTGGATTCACCCCTCCACTTT. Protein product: CASRVNRVDSPLHF.

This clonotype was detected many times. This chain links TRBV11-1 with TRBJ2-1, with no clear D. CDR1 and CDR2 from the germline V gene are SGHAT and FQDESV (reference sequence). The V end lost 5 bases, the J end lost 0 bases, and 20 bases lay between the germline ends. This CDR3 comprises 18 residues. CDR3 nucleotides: TGTGCCAGCAGCCCCTTACAAGGCGGAATAAGCTCCTACAATGAGCAGTTCTTC. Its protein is CASSPLQGGISSYNEQFF.

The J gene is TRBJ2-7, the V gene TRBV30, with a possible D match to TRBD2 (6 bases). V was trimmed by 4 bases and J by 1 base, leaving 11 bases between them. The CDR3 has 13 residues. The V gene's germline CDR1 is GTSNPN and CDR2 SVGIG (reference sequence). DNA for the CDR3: TGTGCCTGGAATCGGGGGTCGTCCTACGAGCAGTACTTC. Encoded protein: CAWNRGSSYEQYF.

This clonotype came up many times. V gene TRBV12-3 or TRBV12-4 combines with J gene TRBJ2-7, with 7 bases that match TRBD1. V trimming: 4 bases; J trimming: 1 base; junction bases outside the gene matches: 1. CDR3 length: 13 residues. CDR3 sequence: CASSSTGSYEQYF. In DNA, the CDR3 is TGTGCCAGCAGTTCGACAGGGTCCTACGAGCAGTACTTC.

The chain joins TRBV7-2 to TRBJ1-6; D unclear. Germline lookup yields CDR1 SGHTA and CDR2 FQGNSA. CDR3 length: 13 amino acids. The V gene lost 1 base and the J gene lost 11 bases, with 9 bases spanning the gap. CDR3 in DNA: TGTGCCAGCAGCTTAGTTGCCTCCCCACCCCTCCACTTT. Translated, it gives CASSLVASPPLHF.

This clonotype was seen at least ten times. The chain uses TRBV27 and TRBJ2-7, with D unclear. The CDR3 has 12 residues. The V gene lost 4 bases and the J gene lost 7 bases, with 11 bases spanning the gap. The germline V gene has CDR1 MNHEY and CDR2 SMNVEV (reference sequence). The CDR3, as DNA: TGTGCCAGCAGTTCGTTACTTAGTGAGCAGTACTTC. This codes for CASSSLLSEQYF.

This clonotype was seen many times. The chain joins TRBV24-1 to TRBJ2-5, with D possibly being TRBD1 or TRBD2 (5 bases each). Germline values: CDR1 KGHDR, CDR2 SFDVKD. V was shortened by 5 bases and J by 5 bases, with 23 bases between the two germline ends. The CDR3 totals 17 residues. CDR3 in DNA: TGTGCCACCAGTGTTCCGTCGGTATTCTGGGGCGGGGAGACCCAGTACTTC. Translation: CATSVPSVFWGGETQYF.

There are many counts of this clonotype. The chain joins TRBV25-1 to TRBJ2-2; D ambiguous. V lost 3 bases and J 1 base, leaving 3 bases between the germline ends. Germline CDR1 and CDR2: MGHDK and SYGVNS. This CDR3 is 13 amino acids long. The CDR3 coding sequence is TGTGCCAGCAGTGATGGGAACACCGGGGAGCTGTTTTTT. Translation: CASSDGNTGELFF.

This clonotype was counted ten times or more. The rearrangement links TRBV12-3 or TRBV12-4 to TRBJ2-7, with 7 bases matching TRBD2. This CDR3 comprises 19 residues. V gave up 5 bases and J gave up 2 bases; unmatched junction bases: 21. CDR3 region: CASSPHSTFASGKTYEQYF. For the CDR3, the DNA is TGTGCCAGCAGTCCCCACTCGACATTTGCTAGCGGAAAAACCTACGAGCAGTACTTC.

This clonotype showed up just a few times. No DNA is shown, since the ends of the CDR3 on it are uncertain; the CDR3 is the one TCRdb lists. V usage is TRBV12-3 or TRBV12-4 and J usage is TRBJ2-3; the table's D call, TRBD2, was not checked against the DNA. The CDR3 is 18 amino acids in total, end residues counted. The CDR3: CASSSSRLAGGFTDTQYF.

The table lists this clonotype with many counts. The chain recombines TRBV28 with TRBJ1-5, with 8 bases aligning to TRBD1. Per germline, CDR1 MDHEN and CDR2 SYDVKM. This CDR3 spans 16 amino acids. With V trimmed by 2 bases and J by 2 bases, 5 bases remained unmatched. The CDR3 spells CASSLTGQGRNQPQHF. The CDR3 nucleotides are TGTGCCAGCAGTTTAACCGGACAGGGTCGCAATCAGCCCCAGCATTTT.

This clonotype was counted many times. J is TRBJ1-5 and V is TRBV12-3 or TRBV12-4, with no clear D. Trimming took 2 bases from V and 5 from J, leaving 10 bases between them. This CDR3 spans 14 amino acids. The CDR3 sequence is CASSLSSNYQPQHF. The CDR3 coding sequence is TGTGCCAGCAGTTTAAGCAGCAACTATCAGCCCCAGCATTTT.

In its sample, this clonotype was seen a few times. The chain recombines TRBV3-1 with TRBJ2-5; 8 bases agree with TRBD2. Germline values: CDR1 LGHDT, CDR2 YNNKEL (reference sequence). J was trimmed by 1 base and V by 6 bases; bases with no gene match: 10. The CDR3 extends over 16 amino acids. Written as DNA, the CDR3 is TGTGCCAGCAGTCCCCGCGGGGGGATCTTCCAAGAGACCCAGTACTTC. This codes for CASSPRGGIFQETQYF.

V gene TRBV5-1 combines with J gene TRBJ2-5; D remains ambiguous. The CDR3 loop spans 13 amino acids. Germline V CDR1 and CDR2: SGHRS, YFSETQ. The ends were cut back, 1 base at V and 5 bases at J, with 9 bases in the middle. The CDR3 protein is CASSLRADETQYF. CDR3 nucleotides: TGCGCCAGCAGCTTGAGGGCGGATGAGACCCAGTACTTC.

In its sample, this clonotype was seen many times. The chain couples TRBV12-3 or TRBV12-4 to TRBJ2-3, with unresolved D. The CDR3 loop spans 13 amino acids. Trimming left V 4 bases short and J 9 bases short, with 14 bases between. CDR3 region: CASSSPPSRTQYF. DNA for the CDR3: TGTGCCAGCAGTTCGCCTCCTTCCCGAACGCAGTATTTT.